This T cell receptor (beta chain) was profiled in a study of response to subunit inactivated influenza vaccine. General study results and limits: The authors suggested that every seasonal influenza vaccination recruits few new T cells.

The CDR3 loop spans 16 amino acids. V lost 4 bases and J 5 bases, leaving 20 bases between the germline ends. TCRdb reprocessed the RT-PCR reads via MiXCR and lists one record per CDR3 protein. Here the sample spans some 500,000 distinct CDR3 sequences, more than 15% being singletons. In the case of this clonotype: What it binds is unknown.

The clonotype comes from a man in his fifties or sixties who received an inactivated influenza vaccine. V usage is TRBV12-3 or TRBV12-4 and J usage is TRBJ1-1, with a tentative D call TRBD1 (5 bases). The sample here was CD4+ T cells sorted from PBMCs, taken roughly 24 months after vaccination. CDR3 protein: CASSYETVTGVTEAFF. The CDR3 DNA follows: TGTGCCAGCAGTTATGAGACAGTAACAGGCGTTACTGAAGCTTTCTTT.